A selection of T cell receptor beta chains follows, all from one sample in a study of shared clonotypes between healthy human individuals. Clones were read by immunoSEQ multiplex PCR, and TCRdb kept only the in-frame ones, dropping some. The sample contains about 2.4 million clones, more than 90% of which appear only once. Sequencing input: naive CD4+ T cells sorted from blood. The receptors come from a man younger than 35 in good health. CDR3s include the opening cysteine and the closing phenylalanine or tryptophan. Fields, in order: D gene, V gene, clone size, J gene, CDR3 DNA, CDR3 protein. D genes are given only for firm matches. The listing skips clone size in some rows; elsewhere it reads once, few, many or a size class.

>.|TRBV5-1|.|TRBJ1-6
TGCGCCAGCAGCTTGGCCCCGCAGGGGTCCTACTCACCCCTCCACTTT
CASSLAPQGSYSPLHF
>.|TRBV7-2|.|TRBJ2-7
TGTGCCAGCAGCTTGGGCCATTGGGCAGATCTCTCCTACGAGCAGTACTTC
CASSLGHWADLSYEQYF
>TRBD1|TRBV5-1|.|TRBJ2-3
TGCGCCAGCAGCGCCCGGACAGGGCTAGATACGCAGTATTTT
CASSARTGLDTQYF
>.|TRBV28|once|TRBJ1-2
TGTGCCAGCAGTTTAAGGCAGGTTAATGGCTACACCTTC
CASSLRQVNGYTF
>.|TRBV6-1|.|TRBJ2-1
TGTGCCAGCAGTGACCGGGCCACGTACAATGAGCAGTTCTTC
CASSDRATYNEQFF
>.|TRBV19|.|TRBJ1-4
TGTGCCAGTAGTATGCTTTCAGCAACTAATGAAAAACTGTTTTTT
CASSMLSATNEKLFF
>.|TRBV5-1|once|TRBJ2-7
TGCGCCAGCAGCCCCACCGGCCTTAGCGAGCAGTACTTC
CASSPTGLSEQYF
>.|TRBV28|.|TRBJ1-5
TGTGCCAGCAGGCCCCGGGGGTCTTATAGCAATCAGCCCCAGCATTTT
CASRPRGSYSNQPQHF
>.|TRBV5-6|.|TRBJ2-7
TGTGCCAGCAGCTTGGGGTTAGATTTGATTTACGAGCAGTACTTC
CASSLGLDLIYEQYF
>TRBD1|TRBV11-2|.|TRBJ1-5
TGTGCCAGCAGCTTATCCGGGGACAGGGGGCCTGGCAATCAGCCCCAGCATTTT
CASSLSGDRGPGNQPQHF
>.|TRBV7-2|.|TRBJ2-7
TGTGCCAGCAGCCTCATCGTCGACGGTACCTACGAGCAGTACTTC
CASSLIVDGTYEQYF
>TRBD1|TRBV6-6|.|TRBJ1-1
TGTGCCAGCAGCTCCGGGACAGGGAGTCCTGAAGCTTTCTTT
CASSSGTGSPEAFF
>.|TRBV18|few|TRBJ1-1
TGTGCCAGCTCACCACCCGTGTACATGGAAGCTTTCTTT
CASSPPVYMEAFF
>TRBD1|TRBV7-9|.|TRBJ1-1
TGTGCCAGCAGCGACAGGGACCTGACGAACACTGAAGCTTTCTTT
CASSDRDLTNTEAFF
>TRBD1|TRBV6-5|.|TRBJ1-3
TGTGCCAGCAGCAGGACAGGGGGCTCTGGAAACACCATATATTTT
CASSRTGGSGNTIYF
>.|TRBV7-9|.|TRBJ1-2
TGTGCCAGCAGCTTAGGGCATCGCGACTATGGCTACACCTTC
CASSLGHRDYGYTF
>TRBD1|TRBV11-2|.|TRBJ2-7
TGTGCCAGCAGCCCATCCCTCTGGCGGGACAGGACTGCCTACGAGCAGTACTTC
CASSPSLWRDRTAYEQYF
>.|TRBV4-3|once|TRBJ2-5
TGCGCCAGCAGCCCTACTGGAAGAGAGACCCAGTACTTC
CASSPTGRETQYF
>.|TRBV28|once|TRBJ2-7
TGTGCCAGCAGTTTAAGGGACTACGAGCAGTACTTC
CASSLRDYEQYF
>TRBD2|TRBV5-6|.|TRBJ2-5
TGTGCCAGCAGTCTCCGGGGACTAGCGGGATCTCAAGAGACCCAGTACTTC
CASSLRGLAGSQETQYF
>.|TRBV7-9|once|TRBJ2-5
TGTGCCAGCAGCTTAGCGGAACGGAAAGGGGAGACCCAGTACTTC
CASSLAERKGETQYF
>.|TRBV7-9|.|TRBJ1-2
TGTGCCAGCAGCTTAAATGTAGGGGATGACTATGGCTACACCTTC
CASSLNVGDDYGYTF
>.|TRBV10-2|.|TRBJ1-6
TGCGCCAGCAGTAGGAGTTCACCCCTCCACTTT
CASSRSSPLHF
>.|TRBV11-3|.|TRBJ2-3
TGTGCCAGCAGCTTACAGTCAGGGTCCACAGATACGCAGTATTTT
CASSLQSGSTDTQYF
>.|TRBV18|.|TRBJ2-5
TGTGCCAGCTCACCCGTTACTACGGGGACCCAGTACTTC
CASSPVTTGTQYF
>.|TRBV12-2|.|TRBJ2-3
TGTGCAAGTCGCGTACAGGGTAGCACAGATACGCAGTATTTT
CASRVQGSTDTQYF
>.|TRBV19|once|TRBJ2-7
TGTGCCAGTAGTAGGGCGGTGGGGTACGAGCAGTACTTC
CASSRAVGYEQYF
>.|TRBV27|.|TRBJ1-6
TGTGCCAGCACGGGGGGGGGAAGCTCCTATAATTCACCCCTCCACTTT
CASTGGGSSYNSPLHF
>.|TRBV10-1|.|TRBJ1-1
TGCGCCAGCACAGACAACCAGAACACTGAAGCTTTCTTT
CASTDNQNTEAFF
>TRBD1|TRBV19|.|TRBJ2-7
TGTGCCAGTAGTATCAGTTTGCAGGGACAGGGTAAAGGCTACGAGCAGTACTTC
CASSISLQGQGKGYEQYF
>TRBD1|TRBV28|.|TRBJ1-2
TGTGCCTCTACCGGGACAGGGGGCCGGCTAGGCTATGGCTACACCTTC
CASTGTGGRLGYGYTF
>.|TRBV18|.|TRBJ1-3
TGTGCCAGCTCAGCCTACAGGGACCTCTCTGGAAACACCATATATTTT
CASSAYRDLSGNTIYF
>.|TRBV7-2|.|TRBJ1-2
TGTGCCAGCAGCTCAGACAGGCCCGCTAACTATGGCTACACCTTC
CASSSDRPANYGYTF
>TRBD2|TRBV10-3|once|TRBJ2-5
TGTGCCATCAGTCAAGGGACTAGCGGGAGGGCCTGGGAGACCCAGTACTTC
CAISQGTSGRAWETQYF
>.|TRBV30|.|TRBJ1-4
TGTGCCTGGGTGGGGGCCAAGGCTGAAAAACTGTTTTTT
CAWVGAKAEKLFF
>.|TRBV6-5|.|TRBJ2-5
TGTGCCAGCAGTGTCCGCCGGGAGCAAGAGACCCAGTACTTC
CASSVRREQETQYF
>TRBD1|TRBV27|.|TRBJ1-1
TGTGCCAGCAGTTTTTCAGGGGGCAGGTTAAACACTGAAGCTTTCTTT
CASSFSGGRLNTEAFF
>.|TRBV5-1|.|TRBJ1-4
TGCGCCAGCAGGTATAATGAAAAACTGTTTTTT
CASRYNEKLFF
>TRBD2|TRBV7-9|.|TRBJ2-1
TGTGCCAGCAGCTCCCTAAGCGGGATGTCTTACAATGAGCAGTTCTTC
CASSSLSGMSYNEQFF
>.|TRBV4-2|.|TRBJ1-2
TGTGCCAGCAGCCAAGACCCTTGGTGGAGCTACACCTTC
CASSQDPWWSYTF
>.|TRBV7-9|.|TRBJ1-5
TGTGCCAGCAGCTTGGGACCGAATTTTAATCAGCCCCAGCATTTT
CASSLGPNFNQPQHF